The 10 T cell receptor beta chains listed next were all sequenced from one sample in a study of blood T cell repertoires in COVID-19. Repertoires were generated with immunoSEQ multiplex PCR, while TCRdb's copy carries only in-frame clones and drops some. Among some 99,000 clones, 70% to 90% were seen once, and the ten largest hold about 4.2%. Sequenced sample: peripheral blood. Every receptor here comes from a man between 65 and 85 years old with acute or convalescent COVID-19.

J is TRBJ1-1 and V is TRBV5-1; no clear D gene. V lost 0 bases and J lost 5, with 8 bases in between. This CDR3 has 13 residues. Germline V gives CDR1 SGHRS, CDR2 YFSETQ. The CDR3 sequence: CASSLDPRTEAFF. The DNA for the CDR3 is TGCGCCAGCAGCTTGGACCCGAGAACTGAAGCTTTCTTT.

V and J are TRBV3-1 (or the pseudogene TRBV3-2) and TRBJ1-3; TRBD1 might be the D (5 bases). From germline, CDR1 is LGHDT and CDR2 YNNKEL (reference sequence). V lost 4 bases and J 2 bases, leaving 15 bases between the germline ends. This CDR3 region has 16 residues. In DNA, the CDR3 is TGTGCCAGCAGCCGCCAAGGGGTGGGTCCTGGAAACACCATATATTTT. It specifies CASSRQGVGPGNTIYF.

V is TRBV5-1 and J is TRBJ1-1; perhaps TRBD1 as D (6 bases). CDR1 is SGHRS and CDR2 is YFSETQ in the germline V gene. The ends were cut back, 6 bases at V and 0 bases at J, with 15 bases in the middle. The CDR3 is 15 residues long. The CDR3 nucleotides read TGCGCCAGCACACCCGGGACAATTATGAACACTGAAGCTTTCTTT. Its translation: CASTPGTIMNTEAFF. The variable domain in full, completed from reference TRBV5-1 and TRBJ1-1, reads KAGVTQTPRYLIKTRGQQVTLSCSPISGHRSVSWYQQTPGQGLQFLFEYFSETQRNKGNFPGRFSGRQFSNSRSEMNVSTLELGDSALYLCASTPGTIMNTEAFFGQGTRLTVV.

This CDR3 reads CASSLVQVNTEAFF. DNA for the CDR3: TGCGCCAGCAGCTTGGTACAGGTCAACACTGAAGCTTTCTTT. The J gene is TRBJ1-1, the V gene TRBV5-1; D is possibly TRBD1 (5 bases). There are 14 residues in the CDR3. Looked up from germline, CDR1 is SGHRS and CDR2 is YFSETQ. Trimming removed 0 bases from V and 2 bases from J, with 8 bases in between.

The chain couples TRBV27 to TRBJ1-1, with no clear D. Germline V CDR1 and CDR2: MNHEY, SMNVEV (reference sequence). There are 13 residues in the CDR3. V was clipped by 6 bases and J by 3 bases, with 11 bases between them. The CDR3 protein is CASSWIGDTEAFF. Here the CDR3 DNA reads TGTGCCAGCAGCTGGATCGGAGACACTGAAGCTTTCTTT.

The chain has TRBV7-9 and TRBJ1-1; a possible D gene is TRBD1 (5 bases). Trimming shortened V by 0 bases and J by 1 base, and 15 bases separated the two germline ends. CDR3 length equals 17 residues. From germline, CDR1 is SEHNR and CDR2 FQNEAQ (reference sequence). The CDR3 DNA sequence: TGTGCCAGCAGCTTAGCGGGGCTTGATTCTTGGAACACTGAAGCTTTCTTT. Its protein is CASSLAGLDSWNTEAFF. The full variable domain, with the rest looked up from reference TRBV7-9 and TRBJ1-1, is DTGVSQNPRHKITKRGQNVTFRCDPISEHNRLYWYRQTLGQGPEFLTYFQNEAQLEKSRLLSDRFSAERPKGSFSTLEIQRTEQGDSAMYLCASSLAGLDSWNTEAFFGQGTRLTVV.

The genes are TRBV6-1 and TRBJ1-3; 10 positions agree with TRBD1. The CDR3 contains 18 residues. V dropped 4 bases and J dropped 0; count of bases not matched to a gene: 9. Germline CDR1 and CDR2: MNHNS and SASEGT. DNA for the CDR3: TGTGCCAGCAGTGGCCGGGACAGGGGTCTCAACTCTGGAAACACCATATATTTT. Translation: CASSGRDRGLNSGNTIYF.

The gene calls are TRBV7-9 and TRBJ2-1; 10 positions agree with TRBD1. Germline trimming cut 5 bases from V and 4 bases from J; bases unmatched to any gene: 5. This CDR3 region has 15 residues. Germline CDR1 is SEHNR and CDR2 is FQNEAQ (reference sequence). CDR3 nucleotides: TGTGCCAGCAGCCCCGGACAGGGGGAGTACAATGAGCAGTTCTTC. This codes for CASSPGQGEYNEQFF. Full variable domain (rest looked up from reference TRBV7-9 and TRBJ2-1): DTGVSQNPRHKITKRGQNVTFRCDPISEHNRLYWYRQTLGQGPEFLTYFQNEAQLEKSRLLSDRFSAERPKGSFSTLEIQRTEQGDSAMYLCASSPGQGEYNEQFFGPGTRLTVL.

The rearrangement links TRBV5-5 to TRBJ1-3; a weak D match, TRBD1 (5 bases). CDR3 length: 18 residues. The germline V gene has CDR1 SGHKS and CDR2 YYEKEE (reference sequence). V lost 4 bases and J lost 3, with 23 bases in between. As DNA, the CDR3 is TGTGCCAGCAGCACCGCTGTAGTGCGGGGCCAATATGGAAACACCATATATTTT. It is translated as CASSTAVVRGQYGNTIYF.

About this clone itself: Different DNA sequences within this sample yield the same CDR3. This chain links TRBV7-9 with TRBJ1-2; no clear D gene. The CDR3 extends over 12 amino acids. With 1 base removed from V and 4 bases from J, the gap between germline ends came to 4 bases. Germline values: CDR1 SEHNR, CDR2 FQNEAQ (reference sequence). The CDR3 bases are TGTGCCAGCAGCTTAGGCGGCTATGGCTACACCTTC. This translates into CASSLGGYGYTF.